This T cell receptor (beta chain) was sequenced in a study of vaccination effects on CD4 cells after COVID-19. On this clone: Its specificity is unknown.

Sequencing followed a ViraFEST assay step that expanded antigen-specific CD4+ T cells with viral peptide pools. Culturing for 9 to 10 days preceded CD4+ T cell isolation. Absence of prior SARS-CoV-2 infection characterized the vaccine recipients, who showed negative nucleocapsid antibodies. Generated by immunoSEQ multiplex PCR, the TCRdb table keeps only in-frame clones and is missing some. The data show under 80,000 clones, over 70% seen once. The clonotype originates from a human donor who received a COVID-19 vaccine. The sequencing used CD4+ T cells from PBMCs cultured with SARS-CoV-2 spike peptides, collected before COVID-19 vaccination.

CDR3 residues: CASSTGRNQPQHF. The CDR3 DNA reads TGTGCCAGTAGCACAGGCCGGAATCAGCCCCAGCATTTT. The V gene is TRBV19, the J gene TRBJ1-5; tentative D call: TRBD1 (5 bases). The germline V gene encodes CDR1 LNHDA and CDR2 SQIVND (reference sequence). This CDR3 region has 13 residues. V dropped 6 bases and J dropped 4 bases, with 10 bases sitting between them. Supplemented by reference TRBV19 and TRBJ1-5, the full variable domain reads DGGITQSPKYLFRKEGQNVTLSCEQNLNHDAMYWYRQDPGQGLRLIYYSQIVNDFQKGDIAEGYSVSREKKESFPLTVTSAQKNPTAFYLCASSTGRNQPQHFGDGTRLSIL.